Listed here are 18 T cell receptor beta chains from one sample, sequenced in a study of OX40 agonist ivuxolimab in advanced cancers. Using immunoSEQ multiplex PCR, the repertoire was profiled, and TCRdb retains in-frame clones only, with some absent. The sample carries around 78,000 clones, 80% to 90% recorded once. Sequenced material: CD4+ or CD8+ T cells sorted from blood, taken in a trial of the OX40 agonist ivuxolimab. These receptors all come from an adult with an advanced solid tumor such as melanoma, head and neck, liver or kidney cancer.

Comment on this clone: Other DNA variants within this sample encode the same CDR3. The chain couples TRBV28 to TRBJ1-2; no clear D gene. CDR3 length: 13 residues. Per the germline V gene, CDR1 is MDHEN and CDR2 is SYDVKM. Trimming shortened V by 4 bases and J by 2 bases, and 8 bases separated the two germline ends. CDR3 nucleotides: TGTGCCAGCAGTTCTCCCGGGAACTATGGCTACACCTTC. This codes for CASSSPGNYGYTF.

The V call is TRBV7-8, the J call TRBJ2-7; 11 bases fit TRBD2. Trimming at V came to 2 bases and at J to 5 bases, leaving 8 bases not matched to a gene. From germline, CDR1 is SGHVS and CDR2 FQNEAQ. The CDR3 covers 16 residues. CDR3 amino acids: CASSLTSGGQLDEQYF. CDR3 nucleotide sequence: TGTGCCAGCAGCTTAACTAGCGGGGGCCAGCTCGACGAGCAGTACTTC.

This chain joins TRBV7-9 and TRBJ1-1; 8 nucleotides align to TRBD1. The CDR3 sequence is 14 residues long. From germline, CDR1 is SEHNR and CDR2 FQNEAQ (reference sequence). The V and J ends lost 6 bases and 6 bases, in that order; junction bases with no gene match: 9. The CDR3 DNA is TGTGCCAGCAGGTCGAGACAGGGGCCCGCTGAAGCTTTCTTT. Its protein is CASRSRQGPAEAFF.

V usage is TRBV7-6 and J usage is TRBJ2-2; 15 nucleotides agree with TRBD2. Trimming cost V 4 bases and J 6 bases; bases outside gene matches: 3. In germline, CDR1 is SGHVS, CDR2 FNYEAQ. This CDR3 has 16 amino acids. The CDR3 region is CASSSGLAGGAGELFF. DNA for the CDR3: TGTGCCAGCAGCTCGGGACTAGCGGGGGGTGCCGGGGAGCTGTTTTTT.

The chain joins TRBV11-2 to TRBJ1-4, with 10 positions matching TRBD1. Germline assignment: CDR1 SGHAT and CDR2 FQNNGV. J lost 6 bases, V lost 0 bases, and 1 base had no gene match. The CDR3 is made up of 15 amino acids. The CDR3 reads CASSLEGTGDEKLFF. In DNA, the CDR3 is TGTGCCAGCAGCTTAGAAGGGACAGGGGATGAAAAACTGTTTTTT.

For the CDR3, the DNA is TGTGCCAGCAGCCCGAGGGGATTGGGCACAGATACGCAGTATTTT. Amino acids: CASSPRGLGTDTQYF. The chain uses TRBV28 and TRBJ2-3, with D possibly being TRBD1 or TRBD2 (5 bases each). Per the germline V gene, CDR1 is MDHEN and CDR2 is SYDVKM. V was clipped by 6 bases and J by 1 base, with 14 bases between them. The CDR3 is 15 residues long.

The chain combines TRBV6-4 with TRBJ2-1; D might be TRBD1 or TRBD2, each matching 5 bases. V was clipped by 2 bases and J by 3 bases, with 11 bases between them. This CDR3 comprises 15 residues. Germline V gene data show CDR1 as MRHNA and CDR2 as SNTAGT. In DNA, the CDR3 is TGTGCCAGCAGTGACAGTGGGGGAAACTACAATGAGCAGTTCTTC. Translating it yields CASSDSGGNYNEQFF.

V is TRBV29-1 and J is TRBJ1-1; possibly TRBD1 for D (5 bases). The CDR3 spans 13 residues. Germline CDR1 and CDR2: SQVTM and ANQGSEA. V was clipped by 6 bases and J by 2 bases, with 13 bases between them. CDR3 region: CSVRTGPNTEAFF. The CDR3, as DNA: TGCAGCGTCCGAACAGGTCCAAACACTGAAGCTTTCTTT.

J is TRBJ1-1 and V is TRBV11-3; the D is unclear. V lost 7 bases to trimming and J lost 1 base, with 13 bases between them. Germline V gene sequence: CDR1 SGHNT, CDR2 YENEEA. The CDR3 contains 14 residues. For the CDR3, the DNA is TGTGCCAGCACCGTGGGTGCAAGGAACACTGAAGCTTTCTTT. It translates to CASTVGARNTEAFF.

The DNA of the CDR3 is TGTGCTCCTAACCATAGTTCACCGAACACTGAAGCTTTCTTT. This translates into CAPNHSSPNTEAFF. This rearrangement joins TRBV21-1 to TRBJ1-1. TRBV21-1 is annotated as a pseudogene. The CDR3 loop spans 14 amino acids.

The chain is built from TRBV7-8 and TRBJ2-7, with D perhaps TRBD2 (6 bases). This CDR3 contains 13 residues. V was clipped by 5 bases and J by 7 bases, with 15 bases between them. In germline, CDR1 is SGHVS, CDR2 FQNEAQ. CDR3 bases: TGTGCCAGCAGCGGCGGGGCAGAGATAGAGCAGTACTTC. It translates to CASSGGAEIEQYF. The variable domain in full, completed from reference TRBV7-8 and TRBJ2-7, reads GAGVSQSPRYKVAKRGQDVALRCDPISGHVSLFWYQQALGQGPEFLTYFQNEAQLDKSGLPSDRFFAERPEGSVSTLKIQRTQQEDSAVYLCASSGGAEIEQYFGPGTRLTVT.

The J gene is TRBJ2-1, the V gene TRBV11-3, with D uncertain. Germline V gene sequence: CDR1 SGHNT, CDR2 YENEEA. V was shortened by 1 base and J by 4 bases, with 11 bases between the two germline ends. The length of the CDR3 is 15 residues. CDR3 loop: CASSLGQVLYNEQFF. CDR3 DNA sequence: TGTGCCAGCAGCTTAGGGCAGGTACTTTACAATGAGCAGTTCTTC.

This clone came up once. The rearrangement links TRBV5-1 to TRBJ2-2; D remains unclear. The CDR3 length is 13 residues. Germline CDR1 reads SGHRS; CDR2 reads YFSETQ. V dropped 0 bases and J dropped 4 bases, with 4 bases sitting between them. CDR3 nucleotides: TGCGCCAGCAGCTTGGGGGCCACCGGGGAGCTGTTTTTT. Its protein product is CASSLGATGELFF. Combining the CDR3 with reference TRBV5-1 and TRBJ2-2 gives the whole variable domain KAGVTQTPRYLIKTRGQQVTLSCSPISGHRSVSWYQQTPGQGLQFLFEYFSETQRNKGNFPGRFSGRQFSNSRSEMNVSTLELGDSALYLCASSLGATGELFFGEGSRLTVL.

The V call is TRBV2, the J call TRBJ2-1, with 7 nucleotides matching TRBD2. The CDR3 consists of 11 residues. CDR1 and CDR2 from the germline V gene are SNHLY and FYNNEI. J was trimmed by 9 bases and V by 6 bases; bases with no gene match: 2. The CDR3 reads CASRASGEQFF. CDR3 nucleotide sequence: TGTGCCAGCAGGGCTAGCGGTGAGCAGTTCTTC.

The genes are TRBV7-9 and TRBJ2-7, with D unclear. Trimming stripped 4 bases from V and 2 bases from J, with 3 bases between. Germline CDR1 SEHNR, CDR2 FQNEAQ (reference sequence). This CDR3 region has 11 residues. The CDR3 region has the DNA TGTGCCAGCAGCTCAGCCTACGAGCAGTACTTC. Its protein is CASSSAYEQYF. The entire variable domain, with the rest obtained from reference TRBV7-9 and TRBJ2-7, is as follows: DTGVSQNPRHKITKRGQNVTFRCDPISEHNRLYWYRQTLGQGPEFLTYFQNEAQLEKSRLLSDRFSAERPKGSFSTLEIQRTEQGDSAMYLCASSSAYEQYFGPGTRLTVT.

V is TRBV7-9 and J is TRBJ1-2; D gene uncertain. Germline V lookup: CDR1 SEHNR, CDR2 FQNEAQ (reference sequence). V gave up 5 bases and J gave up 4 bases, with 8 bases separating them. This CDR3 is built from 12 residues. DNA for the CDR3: TGTGCCAGCAGCCCCATGGCCTATGGCTACACCTTC. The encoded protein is CASSPMAYGYTF.

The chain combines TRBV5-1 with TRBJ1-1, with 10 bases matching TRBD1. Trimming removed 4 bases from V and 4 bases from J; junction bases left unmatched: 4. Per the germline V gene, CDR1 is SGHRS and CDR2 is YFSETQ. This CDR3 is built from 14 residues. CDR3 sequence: CASSEGDRGTEAFF. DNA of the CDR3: TGCGCCAGCAGCGAGGGGGACAGGGGCACTGAAGCTTTCTTT.

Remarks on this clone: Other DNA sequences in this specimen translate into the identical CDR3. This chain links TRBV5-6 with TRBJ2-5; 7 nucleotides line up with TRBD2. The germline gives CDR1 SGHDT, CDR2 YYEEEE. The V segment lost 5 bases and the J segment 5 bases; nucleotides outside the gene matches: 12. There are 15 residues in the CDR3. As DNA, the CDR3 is TGTGCCAGCAGGACTAGCAGGGACGCGGACGAGACCCAGTACTTC. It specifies CASRTSRDADETQYF.